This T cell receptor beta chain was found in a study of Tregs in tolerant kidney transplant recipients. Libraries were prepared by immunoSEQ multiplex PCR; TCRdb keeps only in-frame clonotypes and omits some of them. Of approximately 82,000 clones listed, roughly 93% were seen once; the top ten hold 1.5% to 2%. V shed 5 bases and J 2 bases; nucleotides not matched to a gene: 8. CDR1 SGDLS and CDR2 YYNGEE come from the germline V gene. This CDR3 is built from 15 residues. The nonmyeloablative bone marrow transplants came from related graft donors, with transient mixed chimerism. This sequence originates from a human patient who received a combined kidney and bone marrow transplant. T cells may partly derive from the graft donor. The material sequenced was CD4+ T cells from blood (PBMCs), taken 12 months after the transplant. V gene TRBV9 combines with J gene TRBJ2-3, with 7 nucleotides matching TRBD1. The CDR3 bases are TGTGCCAGCAGAAGAACAGGGGAGATCACAGATACGCAGTATTTT. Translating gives CASRRTGEITDTQYF.